The entry below describes one T cell receptor beta chain. Antigen: not known. It was with 60 Vbeta and 13 Jbeta primers that the PCR ran. Generated by immunoSEQ multiplex PCR, the TCRdb table keeps only in-frame clones and is missing some. The top ten hold 1.8% of the sample, which has about 130,000 clones, 75% to 85% seen once. This CDR3 has 16 amino acids. Per germline, CDR1 MNHEY and CDR2 SVGAGI. J was trimmed by 3 bases and V by 2 bases; bases with no gene match: 8. The record originates from a study of cytomegalovirus exposure and HLA in healthy donors. Overall study findings and caveats: A few chains tied to CMV proved CMV antigen-specific in vitro. Presence/absence analysis assumed near-uniform sequencing depth across donors.

The sample consisted of PBMCs. The gene calls are TRBV6-5 and TRBJ1-1; TRBD1 matches 8 bases. The TCR originated in a female donor in good health and CMV-seropositive. The CDR3 DNA reads TGTGCCAGCAGTTACCACGACAGGGGTGGAGACACTGAAGCTTTCTTT. This codes for CASSYHDRGGDTEAFF.